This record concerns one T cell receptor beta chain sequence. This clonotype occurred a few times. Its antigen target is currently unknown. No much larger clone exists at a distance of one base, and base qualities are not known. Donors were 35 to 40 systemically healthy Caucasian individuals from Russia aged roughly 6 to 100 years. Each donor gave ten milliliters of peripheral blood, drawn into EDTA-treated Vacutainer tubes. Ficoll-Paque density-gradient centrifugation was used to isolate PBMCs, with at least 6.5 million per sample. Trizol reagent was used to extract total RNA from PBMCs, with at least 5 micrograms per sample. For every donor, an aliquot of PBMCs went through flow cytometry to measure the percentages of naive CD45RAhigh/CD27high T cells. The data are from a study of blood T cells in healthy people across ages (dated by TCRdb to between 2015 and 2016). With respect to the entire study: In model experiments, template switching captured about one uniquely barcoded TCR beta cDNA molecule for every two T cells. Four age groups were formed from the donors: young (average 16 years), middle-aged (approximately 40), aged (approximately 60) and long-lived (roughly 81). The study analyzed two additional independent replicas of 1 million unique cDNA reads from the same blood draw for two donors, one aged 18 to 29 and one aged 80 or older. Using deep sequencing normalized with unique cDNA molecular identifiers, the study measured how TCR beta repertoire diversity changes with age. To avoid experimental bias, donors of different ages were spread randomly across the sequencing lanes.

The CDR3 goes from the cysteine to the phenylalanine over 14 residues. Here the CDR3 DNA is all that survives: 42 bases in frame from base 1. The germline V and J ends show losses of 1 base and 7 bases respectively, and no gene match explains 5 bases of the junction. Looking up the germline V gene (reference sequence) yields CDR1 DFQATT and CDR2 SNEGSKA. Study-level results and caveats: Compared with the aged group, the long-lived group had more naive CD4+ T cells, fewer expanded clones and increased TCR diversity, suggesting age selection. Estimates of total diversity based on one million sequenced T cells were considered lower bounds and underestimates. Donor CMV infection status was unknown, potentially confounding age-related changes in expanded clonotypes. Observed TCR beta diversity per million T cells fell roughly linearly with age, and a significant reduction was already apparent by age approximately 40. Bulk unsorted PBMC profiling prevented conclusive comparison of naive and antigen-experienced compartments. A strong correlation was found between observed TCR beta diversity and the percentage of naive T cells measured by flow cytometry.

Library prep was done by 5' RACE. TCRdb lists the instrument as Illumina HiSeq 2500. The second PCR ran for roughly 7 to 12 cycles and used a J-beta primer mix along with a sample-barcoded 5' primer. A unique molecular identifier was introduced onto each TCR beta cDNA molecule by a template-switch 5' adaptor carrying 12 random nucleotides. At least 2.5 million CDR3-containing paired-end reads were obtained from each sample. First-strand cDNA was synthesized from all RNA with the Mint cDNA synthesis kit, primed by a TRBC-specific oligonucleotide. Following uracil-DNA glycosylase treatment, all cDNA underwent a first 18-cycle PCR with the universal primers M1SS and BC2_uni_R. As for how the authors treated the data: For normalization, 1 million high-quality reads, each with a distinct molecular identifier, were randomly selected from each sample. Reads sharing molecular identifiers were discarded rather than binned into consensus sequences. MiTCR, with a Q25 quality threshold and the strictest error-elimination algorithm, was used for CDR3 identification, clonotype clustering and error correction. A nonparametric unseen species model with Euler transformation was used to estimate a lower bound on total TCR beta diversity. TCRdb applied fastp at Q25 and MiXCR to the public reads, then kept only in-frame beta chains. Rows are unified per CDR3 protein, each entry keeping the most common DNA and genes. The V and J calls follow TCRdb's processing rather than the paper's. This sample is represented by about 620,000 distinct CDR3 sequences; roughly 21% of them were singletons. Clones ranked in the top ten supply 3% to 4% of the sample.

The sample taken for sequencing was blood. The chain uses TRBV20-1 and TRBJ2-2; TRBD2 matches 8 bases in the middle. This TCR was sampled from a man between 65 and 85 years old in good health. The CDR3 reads CSARAGGSGGELFF. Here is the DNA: TGCAGTGCTAGAGCGGGAGGGAGCGGCGGGGAGCTGTTTTTT.